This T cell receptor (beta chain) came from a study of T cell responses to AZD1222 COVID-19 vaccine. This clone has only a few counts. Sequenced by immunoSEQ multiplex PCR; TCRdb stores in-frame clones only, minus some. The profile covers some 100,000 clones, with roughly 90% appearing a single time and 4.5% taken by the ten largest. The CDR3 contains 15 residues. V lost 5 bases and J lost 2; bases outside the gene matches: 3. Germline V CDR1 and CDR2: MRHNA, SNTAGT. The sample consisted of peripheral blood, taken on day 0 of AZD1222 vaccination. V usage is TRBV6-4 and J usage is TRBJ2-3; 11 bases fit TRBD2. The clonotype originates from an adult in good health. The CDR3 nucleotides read TGTGCCAGCAGTCCACTAGCGGGGGACACAGATACGCAGTATTTT. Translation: CASSPLAGDTDTQYF.